One sample yielded the 30 T cell receptor beta chains listed below, sequenced in a study of tissue T cells after allogeneic stem cell transplantation (dated by TCRdb to between 2022 and 2023). The sample's time point label, decoded: mouse harvest day 14 after allogeneic transplant. Each mouse graft consisted of 10^7 T-cell-depleted bone marrow cells plus 10^6 splenic CD5+ T cells and was given by tail vein injection. The method behind the library was the immunoSEQ multiplex PCR assay. TCRdb took this table from immuneACCESS and kept in-frame rearrangements with V and J called. Such tables lack part of the clones; where checked against another copy, unresolved V genes explain under half of the gap, and the rest is unexplained. The sample profile shows approximately 2,100 clones; roughly half of them were found once. The ten largest clones take up over 30% of the sample. Sequenced material: liver tissue. The receptors were gathered from a female BALB/c mouse given C57BL/6 T cells with graft-versus-host disease after an allogeneic hematopoietic cell transplant.

This clone turned up a few times. The genes and germline here are from mouse. The read stops 1 residue short of the end of the CDR3; the missing end is completed from the germline J gene. V gene TRBV1 combines with J gene TRBJ2-2, with 8 bases that match TRBD1. This CDR3 comprises 14 residues. The V and J ends lost 3 bases and 3 bases, in that order; junction bases with no gene match: 0. Per the germline V gene, CDR1 is NSQYPW and CDR2 is LRSPGD (reference sequence). CDR3 sequence: CTCSATGDTGQLYF. The part of the CDR3 DNA that was read is TGCACCTGCAGTGCGACAGGGGACACCGGGCAGCTCTAC.

This clone was counted between two and nine times. The genes and germline here are from mouse. The read halts 1 residue ahead of the CDR3 end, with the missing end drawn from the germline J gene. The rearrangement links TRBV26 to TRBJ2-7; TRBD1 might be the D (6 bases). V lost 6 bases and J lost 4, with 13 bases in between. CDR1 is KGHPV, CDR2 FQNQEV, per germline (reference sequence). This CDR3 comprises 13 residues. Incomplete CDR3 DNA: TGTGCCAGCAGCCCCGGACAGCGGTATGAACAGTAC. Translated, it gives CASSPGQRYEQY. The complete CDR3 sequence is CASSPGQRYEQYF.

On this clone itself: Genes and germline are mouse. The CDR3 extends 1 residue past the end of the read, so its final part is completed from the germline J gene. The chain is built from TRBV16 and TRBJ2-4; 10 bases are shared with TRBD1. V shed 4 bases, J shed 3 bases, and the junction held 4 bases outside the gene matches. The germline CDR1 and CDR2 sequences are SGHSA and FRNQAP. This CDR3 is built from 15 residues. CDR3 sequence reads: CASSWDRGGQNTLYF. The CDR3 DNA, read in part, is TGTGCAAGCAGCTGGGACAGGGGTGGACAAAACACCTTGTAC.

Comments on this clone: Mouse gene names apply. The observed sequence ends 1 residue before the CDR3 terminus, with the missing tail filled in from the germline J gene. The V gene is TRBV26, the J gene TRBJ2-2, with TRBD2 matching 11 bases. This CDR3 contains 15 residues. Unmatched junction bases numbered 2, after V lost 4 bases and J lost 4 bases. Per the germline V gene, CDR1 is KGHPV and CDR2 is FQNQEV (reference sequence). CDR3: CASSPGLGVTGQLYF. The CDR3 DNA, read in part, is TGTGCCAGCAGTCCGGGACTGGGGGTCACCGGGCAGCTCTAC.

A note on this clone: Gene names refer to mouse genes. The CDR3 is cut off 1 residue early in the read; its end comes from the germline J gene. The J gene is TRBJ1-1, the V gene TRBV13-3; 7 positions agree with TRBD1. The germline gives CDR1 NNHDY, CDR2 SYVADS. V shed 6 bases and J 1 base; nucleotides not matched to a gene: 3. The CDR3 length is 13 residues. Partial CDR3 DNA: TGTGCCAGCAACCGGGACAGAAACACAGAAGTCTTC. As protein: CASNRDRNTEVF. The entire CDR3 protein is CASNRDRNTEVFF.

Notes on this clone: The junction departs from the called germline gene at one end, perhaps through a read error. Mouse gene names apply. Sequencing ends 1 residue short of the CDR3 end; the germline J gene provides the rest. The chain joins TRBV13-1 to TRBJ2-7; maybe TRBD2 (6 bases). The CDR3 spans 15 residues. Germline V CDR1 and CDR2: NSHNY, SYGAGN. CDR3 sequence reads: CASGDATGLIYEQYF. The CDR3 DNA, read in part, is TGTGCCAGCGGTGATGCAACGGGACTTATTTATGAACAGTAC.

On this clone: Genes here carry mouse names. The CDR3 end is not reached by the read, which stops 1 residue before it; the germline J gene fills it in. The chain links TRBV4 to TRBJ2-5, with D possibly TRBD2 on 7 matching bases. Looked up from germline, CDR1 is LGHDT and CDR2 is YNNKQL (reference sequence). The CDR3 contains 13 residues. V was clipped by 4 bases and J by 4 bases, with 9 bases between them. CDR3 in amino acids: CASSWGAKDTQYF. The covered CDR3 bases are TGTGCCAGCAGCTGGGGGGCGAAAGACACCCAGTAC.

Comment on this clone: Genes here carry mouse names. With the read ending 1 residue before the CDR3 end, the germline J gene is used to fill in that end. The chain links TRBV1 to TRBJ1-1; 7 positions match TRBD1. The CDR3 is made up of 13 amino acids. Trimming took 0 bases from V and 10 from J; bases not matched to a gene: 5. Germline V lookup: CDR1 NSQYPW, CDR2 LRSPGD (reference sequence). Here the CDR3 reads CTCSADLAGGVFF. The sequenced part of the CDR3 DNA is TGCACCTGCAGTGCAGATTTGGCAGGGGGAGTCTTC.

As to this clone: The germline and genes are mouse ones. Read coverage stops 1 residue before the CDR3 terminus; the germline J gene supplies the remainder. V and J are TRBV13-1 and TRBJ2-7; 10 nucleotides agree with TRBD2. Germline V gene lookup returns CDR1 NSHNY and CDR2 SYGAGN. The CDR3 loop spans 14 amino acids. Germline trimming cut 5 bases from V and 7 bases from J; bases unmatched to any gene: 9. CDR3 in amino acids: CASSLAGGAREQYF. The CDR3 bases that were read are TGTGCCAGCAGCTTAGCTGGGGGGGCGCGAGAACAGTAC.

To note about this clone: Mouse gene names apply. The DNA ends 1 residue before the CDR3 does, and the rest of the CDR3 is filled in from the germline J gene. The chain links TRBV2 to TRBJ1-2; D is possibly TRBD1 (5 bases). This CDR3 region has 15 residues. The germline V gene encodes CDR1 LGHNA and CDR2 YSYQKL. Trimming took off 4 bases at V and 0 bases at J, with 12 bases between the two ends. The chain's CDR3 is CASSLSGLANSDYTF. CDR3 DNA, as far as it was read: TGTGCCAGCAGCCTCTCGGGACTCGCAAACTCCGACTACACC.

This clone was recorded a few times. Mouse gene names apply. The observed sequence ends 1 residue before the CDR3 terminus, with the missing tail filled in from the germline J gene. This sequence joins TRBV26 and TRBJ2-7; 12 nucleotides line up with TRBD2. This CDR3 is 15 amino acids long. V was pared by 0 bases and J by 7 bases, with 4 bases of the junction left unmatched. The V gene's germline CDR1 is KGHPV and CDR2 FQNQEV (reference sequence). The covered CDR3 bases are TGTGCCAGCAGTCTGTCGACTGGGGGGGCGCTGGAACAGTAC. Amino acids: CASSLSTGGALEQY. In full, the CDR3 is CASSLSTGGALEQYF.

This clone counts as large. Each gene name is a mouse one. The read stops 1 residue short of the end of the CDR3; the missing end is completed from the germline J gene. The chain uses TRBV4 and TRBJ2-7, with TRBD2 matching over 10 bases. CDR1 and CDR2 from the germline V gene are LGHDT and YNNKQL (reference sequence). This CDR3 comprises 14 residues. With 4 bases clipped from V and 4 bases from J, the junction kept 4 bases outside the gene matches. CDR3: CASSSGTGAYEQYF. Partial CDR3 DNA: TGTGCCAGCAGCTCCGGGACTGGGGCTTATGAACAGTAC.

Comments on this clone: The genes and germline here are from mouse. The read stops 1 residue short of the end of the CDR3; the missing end is completed from the germline J gene. The chain joins TRBV26 to TRBJ1-4; D possibly corresponds to TRBD1 (5 bases). Trimming pared 5 bases from V and 3 bases from J, leaving 10 bases between. This CDR3 is 14 amino acids long. The germline gives CDR1 KGHPV, CDR2 FQNQEV (reference sequence). The CDR3 here is CASSFREANERLFF. CDR3 DNA, as far as it was read: TGTGCCAGCAGTTTCAGGGAGGCCAACGAAAGATTATTT.

This clone is labeled as large. Gene labels here are mouse ones. Read coverage stops 1 residue before the CDR3 terminus; the germline J gene supplies the remainder. The gene calls are TRBV31 and TRBJ2-4; 10 nucleotides line up with TRBD1. The CDR3 is 16 amino acids. Germline assignment: CDR1 GKSSPN and CDR2 SITVG. Trimming removed 3 bases from V and 0 bases from J; junction bases left unmatched: 6. The CDR3 sequence: CAWSAGTGASQNTLYF. The CDR3 bases that were read are TGTGCCTGGAGCGCCGGGACAGGGGCTAGTCAAAACACCTTGTAC.

Of note for this clone: Gene names and germline refer to mouse. The read gets to within 1 residue of the CDR3 end, and the germline J gene fills in the rest. The chain employs TRBV13-2 and TRBJ2-7; 8 nucleotides align to TRBD2. This CDR3 has 12 amino acids. V gave up 3 bases and J gave up 5 bases; unmatched junction bases: 1. Germline CDR1 and CDR2: NNHNN and SYGAGS (reference sequence). The chain's CDR3 is CASGGGLDEQYF. The CDR3 bases that were read are TGTGCCAGCGGTGGGGGACTGGATGAACAGTAC.

A remark on this clone: Mouse germline and gene names are used. The observed sequence ends 1 residue before the CDR3 terminus, with the missing tail filled in from the germline J gene. The V and J genes are TRBV26 and TRBJ2-5, with D perhaps matching TRBD2 (5 bases). V dropped 1 base and J dropped 0 bases, with 8 bases sitting between them. The CDR3 is 15 amino acids. CDR1 and CDR2 from the germline V gene are KGHPV and FQNQEV (reference sequence). The part of the CDR3 DNA that was read is TGTGCCAGCAGTCTGTTGGGGAGGAACCAAGACACCCAGTAC. It yields the protein CASSLLGRNQDTQY. The entire CDR3 is CASSLLGRNQDTQYF. Drawing the rest from reference TRBV26 and TRBJ2-5, the complete variable domain is NSKVIQTPRYLVKGQGQKAKMRCIPEKGHPVVFWYQQNKNNEFKFLINFQNQEVLQQIDMTEKRFSAECPSNSPCSLEIQSSEAGDSALYLCASSLLGRNQDTQYFGPGTRLLVL.

This clone is medium-sized. The genes are named according to mouse. The CDR3 is cut off 1 residue early in the read; its end comes from the germline J gene. V is TRBV13-1 and J is TRBJ2-7; TRBD2 matches 9 bases. This CDR3 has 15 amino acids. Trimming took 4 bases from V and 0 from J; bases not matched to a gene: 5. CDR1 NSHNY and CDR2 SYGAGN come from the germline V gene. This chain's CDR3 is CASSMDWGSSYEQYF. The DNA read from the CDR3 is TGTGCCAGCAGTATGGACTGGGGAAGCTCCTATGAACAGTAC.

Regarding this clone: Gene names follow the mouse nomenclature. The read stops 1 residue short of the end of the CDR3; the missing end is completed from the germline J gene. The J gene is TRBJ2-7, the V gene TRBV26, with 9 bases lining up with TRBD2. This CDR3 has 13 residues. V lost 2 bases to trimming and J lost 4 bases; unmatched junction nucleotides: 0. The germline V gene has CDR1 KGHPV and CDR2 FQNQEV (reference sequence). Incomplete CDR3 DNA: TGTGCCAGCAGTCTGCTGGGGGGGTATGAACAGTAC. Its protein is CASSLLGGYEQY. The full CDR3 is CASSLLGGYEQYF.

As concerns this clone: Genes and germline are mouse. The CDR3 is cut off 1 residue early in the read; its end comes from the germline J gene. This chain joins TRBV26 and TRBJ2-5, with 7 bases fitting TRBD2. The CDR3 is 13 amino acids. After removal of 4 bases from V and 3 bases from J, the junction contained 1 base not matched to a gene. Germline CDR1 reads KGHPV; CDR2 reads FQNQEV (reference sequence). CDR3 in amino acids: CASSRGGQDTQYF. Partial CDR3 DNA: TGTGCCAGCAGTCGGGGGGGACAAGACACCCAGTAC.

Comments on this clone: The listed genes are named as in mouse. The read ends 1 residue early relative to the CDR3; the germline J gene fills the gap. The chain recombines TRBV1 with TRBJ1-1; possibly TRBD1 for D (6 bases). The CDR3 consists of 15 residues. Germline CDR1 reads NSQYPW; CDR2 reads LRSPGD (reference sequence). Trimming left V 2 bases short and J 1 base short, with 11 bases between. The CDR3 region is CTCSASGTKNTEVFF. CDR3 DNA (partial): TGCACCTGCAGTGCATCCGGGACAAAAAACACAGAAGTCTTC.

This clone has just a few counts. Gene names refer to mouse genes. With the read ending 1 residue before the CDR3 end, the germline J gene is used to fill in that end. The chain recombines TRBV5 with TRBJ2-5; TRBD1 might be the D (6 bases). V was cut by 2 bases and J by 4 bases, with 10 bases left in between. The length of the CDR3 is 14 residues. Germline-derived CDR1 and CDR2 are LGHNA and YNLKQL (reference sequence). The CDR3 is CASSQPGHKDTQYF. The covered CDR3 bases are TGTGCCAGCAGCCAACCGGGACACAAAGACACCCAGTAC.

Remarks on this clone: Genes and germline are mouse. Sequencing ends 1 residue short of the CDR3 end; the germline J gene provides the rest. This rearrangement joins TRBV26 to TRBJ1-2; D unresolved. Germline assignment: CDR1 KGHPV and CDR2 FQNQEV (reference sequence). V dropped 2 bases and J dropped 0 bases, with 7 bases sitting between them. The CDR3 runs 14 residues. CDR3 DNA (partial): TGTGCCAGCAGTCTGACATATGCAAACTCCGACTACACC. It is translated as CASSLTYANSDYT. The whole CDR3 protein reads CASSLTYANSDYTF.

As concerns this clone: Gene names and germline refer to mouse. The read is 1 residue too short to cover the CDR3 end, so that end is filled in from the germline J gene. The chain is built from TRBV13-3 and TRBJ2-3; D is uncertain. CDR1 and CDR2 from the germline V gene are NNHDY and SYVADS. Trimming took 5 bases from V and 1 from J, leaving 8 bases between them. CDR3 length: 13 residues. The DNA read from the CDR3 is TGTGCCAGCAGGGGGTCTGGTGCAGAAACGCTGTAT. Its protein is CASRGSGAETLY. The whole CDR3 is CASRGSGAETLYF.

A word on this clone: Mouse gene names apply. Read coverage stops 1 residue before the CDR3 terminus; the germline J gene supplies the remainder. This sequence joins TRBV30 and TRBJ1-4; 7 bases are shared with TRBD1. The length of the CDR3 is 14 residues. Trimming took 3 bases from V and 4 from J; bases not matched to a gene: 5. Germline V CDR1 and CDR2: SQVVS, ANEGSEA. The part of the CDR3 DNA that was read is TGTAGTTCTAGGGGGACAGAACGCAACGAAAGATTATTT. Translating gives CSSRGTERNERLF. The whole CDR3 is CSSRGTERNERLFF.

Regarding this clone: Genes here carry mouse names. From the germline J gene comes the end of the CDR3, since the read stops 1 residue before it. V gene TRBV3 combines with J gene TRBJ2-5, with unresolved D. With 0 bases removed from V and 11 bases from J, the gap between germline ends came to 15 bases. This CDR3 comprises 14 residues. CDR1 is SNHLY, CDR2 FYNGKV, per germline (reference sequence). CDR3 DNA (partial): TGTGCCAGCAGCTTAGCCCGGCGGGCGCGAGACCAGTAC. This sequence encodes CASSLARRARDQY. In full, the CDR3 is CASSLARRARDQYF.

The table lists this clone with a few counts. Gene names are mouse gene names. Read sequence stops 1 residue before the CDR3 end, and the germline J gene provides the missing end. The chain carries TRBV12-1 and TRBJ1-2; D gene ambiguous. The CDR3 loop spans 15 amino acids. Germline CDR1 reads SGHSN; CDR2 reads HYEKVE. The V end was cut by 0 bases, the J end by 0 bases, with 10 bases between. Incomplete CDR3 DNA: TGTGCCAGCTCTCTCGTGAACGGTGCAAACTCCGACTACACC. This encodes CASSLVNGANSDYT. The full CDR3 protein reads CASSLVNGANSDYTF.

By share, this clone counts as large. The genes and germline here are from mouse. The covered CDR3 bases are TGTGCCAGCAGTGTTGGGAGGGACTCCGACTACACC. Its translation is CASSVGRDSDYT. The entire CDR3 protein is CASSVGRDSDYTF. This chain joins TRBV13-1 and TRBJ1-2; no firm D call. The CDR3 end lies 1 residue beyond the end of the read and is filled in from the germline J gene. V was pared by 3 bases and J by 3 bases, with 9 bases between. Per the germline V gene, CDR1 is NSHNY and CDR2 is SYGAGN. The CDR3 runs to 13 residues.

This clone was seen more than once but under ten times. Any gene name here is a mouse gene name. The read ends 1 residue early relative to the CDR3; the germline J gene fills the gap. This sequence joins TRBV3 and TRBJ2-7; 10 positions agree with TRBD2. V gave up 6 bases and J gave up 0 bases; unmatched junction bases: 5. The germline V gene has CDR1 SNHLY and CDR2 FYNGKV (reference sequence). The CDR3 runs to 15 residues. CDR3 sequence: CASRPGLGSSYEQYF. The DNA read from the CDR3 is TGTGCCAGCAGGCCGGGACTGGGGAGCTCCTATGAACAGTAC.

A word on this clone: The genes and germline here are from mouse. The read terminates 1 residue ahead of where the CDR3 ends, so the germline J gene completes it. The chain links TRBV1 to TRBJ1-5, with 9 bases matching TRBD1. CDR3 length equals 14 residues. The germline CDR1 and CDR2 sequences are NSQYPW and LRSPGD (reference sequence). V shed 4 bases, J shed 4 bases, and the junction held 2 bases outside the gene matches. The CDR3 loop reads CTCSVDRGNQAPLF. The DNA read from the CDR3 is TGCACCTGCAGTGTGGACAGGGGAAACCAGGCTCCGCTT.

To note about this clone: The genes and germline here are from mouse. The read comes to an end 1 residue before the CDR3 does, leaving the germline J gene to fill in the end. The chain links TRBV2 to TRBJ2-2; 10 bases are a match to TRBD2. The CDR3 runs 16 residues. V was pared by 0 bases and J by 6 bases, with 4 bases of the junction left unmatched. Germline V gives CDR1 LGHNA, CDR2 YSYQKL. The sequenced CDR3 bases are TGTGCCAGCAGCCAAGAAAGGCTGGGGGGGCCCGGGCAGCTCTAC. Translating it yields CASSQERLGGPGQLY. The whole CDR3 sequence reads CASSQERLGGPGQLYF.